The 10 T cell receptor beta chains below all came from one sample that was sequenced in a study of cytomegalovirus exposure and HLA in healthy donors (dated by TCRdb to about 2017). Libraries were constructed by the immunoSEQ multiplex PCR assay. For the multiplex PCR, a mixture combining 60 forward primers for TCR Vbeta segments and 13 reverse primers for TCR Jbeta segments was used. TCRdb holds this immuneACCESS table with in-frame rearrangements only. Some clones are missing; in checked studies, unresolved V genes explain under half, and the rest has no known cause. The sample yields 150,000 to 200,000 clones; roughly 12% were counted once. The top ten clones comprise more than 7% of the sample. Sequencing used PBMCs. The receptors originated from a man aged 50-59 years in good health and CMV-seropositive.

The chain uses TRBV28 and TRBJ1-4; D is ambiguous. CDR3 length: 13 amino acids. V was cut by 1 base and J by 8 bases, with 8 bases left in between. CDR1 and CDR2 (germline): MDHEN, SYDVKM. CDR3 bases: TGTGCCAGCAGTTTATTTCGGTCAGAAAAACTGTTTTTT. It specifies CASSLFRSEKLFF.

Only a few counts were recorded for this clone. V and J are TRBV28 and TRBJ1-1; D uncertain. Germline loops: CDR1 MDHEN, CDR2 SYDVKM. This CDR3 is built from 12 residues. V was clipped by 5 bases and J by 5 bases, with 9 bases between them. CDR3 in amino acids: CASSLPSTEAFF. As DNA, the CDR3 is TGTGCCAGCAGTCTACCGAGTACTGAAGCTTTCTTT.

This clone was seen a handful of times. The CDR3 protein is CACNFLGNTEAFF. CDR3 in DNA: TGTGCCTGTAACTTTCTCGGTAACACTGAAGCTTTCTTT. The chain has TRBV28 and TRBJ1-1; D uncertain. The CDR3 spans 13 residues. Trimming cost V 11 bases and J 2 bases, with 15 bases left between them. Germline V gene sequence: CDR1 MDHEN, CDR2 SYDVKM. The whole variable domain, remainder taken from reference TRBV28 and TRBJ1-1, is DVKVTQSSRYLVKRTGEKVFLECVQDMDHENMFWYRQDPGLGLRLIYFSYDVKMKEKGDIPEGYSVSREKKERFSLILESASTNQTSMYLCACNFLGNTEAFFGQGTRLTVV.

The CDR3 sequence: CASSLVLAGGHEQFF. In DNA, the CDR3 is TGTGCCAGCAGCTTGGTCCTAGCGGGGGGGCATGAGCAGTTCTTC. The J gene is TRBJ2-1, the V gene TRBV5-6; TRBD2 matches 12 bases. The germline V gene has CDR1 SGHDT and CDR2 YYEEEE. The CDR3 runs 15 residues. V shed 0 bases, J shed 8 bases, and the junction held 3 bases outside the gene matches.

This clone was seen more than once but under ten times. The J gene is TRBJ2-7, the V gene TRBV4-1; tentative D call: TRBD1 (6 bases). With 0 bases removed from V and 3 bases from J, the gap between germline ends came to 12 bases. The germline gives CDR1 MGHRA, CDR2 YSYEKL. The CDR3 has 15 residues. CDR3 residues: CASSQETGPSYEQYV. The CDR3 DNA follows: TGCGCCAGCAGCCAAGAGACAGGCCCTAGCTACGAGCAGTACGTC.

This clone has just a few counts. The rearrangement uses TRBV11-2 and TRBJ2-7, with 8 bases identical to TRBD2. Germline trimming cut 5 bases from V and 4 bases from J; bases unmatched to any gene: 7. CDR3 length: 14 amino acids. Germline values: CDR1 SGHAT, CDR2 FQNNGV. CDR3 sequence: CASSLQAGGYEQYF. CDR3 DNA: TGTGCCAGCAGCCTCCAGGCGGGGGGATACGAGCAGTACTTC.

This clone was picked up a small number of times. The chain uses TRBV18 and TRBJ1-2; 7 nucleotides line up with TRBD1. V lost 3 bases to trimming and J lost 3 bases; unmatched junction nucleotides: 4. CDR1 KGHSH and CDR2 LQKENI come from the germline V gene. The CDR3 spans 14 residues. This CDR3 is CASSPGQIYYGYTF. CDR3 bases: TGTGCCAGCTCACCGGGACAGATATACTATGGCTACACCTTC. The whole variable domain, remainder taken from reference TRBV18 and TRBJ1-2, is NAGVMQNPRHLVRRRGQEARLRCSPMKGHSHVYWYRQLPEEGLKFMVYLQKENIIDESGMPKERFSAEFPKEGPSILRIQQVVRGDSAAYFCASSPGQIYYGYTFGSGTRLTVV.

The chain couples TRBV6-5 to TRBJ2-4; D is perhaps TRBD2 (6 bases). The length of the CDR3 is 14 residues. The germline V and J ends were trimmed by 5 bases and 8 bases, with 16 bases remaining between them. Germline-derived CDR1 and CDR2 are MNHEY and SVGAGI. The CDR3 region is CASSQSGTFYIQYF. For the CDR3, the DNA is TGTGCCAGCAGTCAATCCGGGACTTTTTACATTCAGTACTTC.

The CDR3 region has the DNA TGTGCCAGCAGTTTTGGCACAGGGGGCACAGATACGCAGTATTTT. It yields the protein CASSFGTGGTDTQYF. The chain carries TRBV28 and TRBJ2-3; TRBD1 matches at 7 bases. This CDR3 is 15 amino acids long. In germline, CDR1 is MDHEN, CDR2 SYDVKM. Trimming cost V 3 bases and J 1 base; bases outside gene matches: 4.

The chain has TRBV25-1 and TRBJ1-1; D remains ambiguous. The CDR3 length is 15 residues. The germline V gene encodes CDR1 MGHDK and CDR2 SYGVNS. The ends were cut back, 6 bases at V and 0 bases at J, with 14 bases in the middle. CDR3 nucleotides: TGTGCCAGCAGGGGCCCGCCCCGCATGAACACTGAAGCTTTCTTT. Its translation is CASRGPPRMNTEAFF.